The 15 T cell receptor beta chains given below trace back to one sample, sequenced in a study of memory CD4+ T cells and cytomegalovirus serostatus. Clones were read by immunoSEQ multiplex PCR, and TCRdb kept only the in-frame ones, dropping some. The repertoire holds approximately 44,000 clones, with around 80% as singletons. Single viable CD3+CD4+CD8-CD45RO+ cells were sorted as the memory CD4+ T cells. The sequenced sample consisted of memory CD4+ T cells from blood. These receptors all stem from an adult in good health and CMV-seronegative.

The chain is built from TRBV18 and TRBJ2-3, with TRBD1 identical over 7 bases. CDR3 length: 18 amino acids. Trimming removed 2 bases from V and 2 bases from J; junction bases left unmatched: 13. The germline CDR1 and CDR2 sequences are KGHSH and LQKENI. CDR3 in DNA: TGTGCCAGCTCACCAGCCAACAGGGGAGTAGGCCTCACAGATACGCAGTATTTT. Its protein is CASSPANRGVGLTDTQYF.

For the CDR3, the DNA is TGTGCCAGCAGCCTGGGACACGACAGGGATGATACGCAGTATTTT. Encoded protein: CASSLGHDRDDTQYF. This chain uses TRBV7-9 with TRBJ2-3, with TRBD1 matching 7 bases. The CDR3 length is 15 residues. CDR1 is SEHNR, CDR2 FQNEAQ, per germline (reference sequence). J gave up 6 bases and V 5 bases, and 11 bases lay outside the gene matches.

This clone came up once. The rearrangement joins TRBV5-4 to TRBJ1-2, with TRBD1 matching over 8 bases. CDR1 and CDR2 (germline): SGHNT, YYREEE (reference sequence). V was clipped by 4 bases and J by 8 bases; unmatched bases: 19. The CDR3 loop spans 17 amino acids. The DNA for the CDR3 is TGTGCCAGCAGCGCGGTCCAGGGGGCTATTTCTGTGTGGGGCTACACCTTC. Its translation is CASSAVQGAISVWGYTF.

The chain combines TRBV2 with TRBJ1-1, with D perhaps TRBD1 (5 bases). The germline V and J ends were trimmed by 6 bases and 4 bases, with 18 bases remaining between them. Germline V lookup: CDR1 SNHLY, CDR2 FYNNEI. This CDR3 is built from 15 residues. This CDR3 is CASSALTGGGTEAFF. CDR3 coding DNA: TGTGCCAGCAGCGCTCTGACCGGGGGGGGCACTGAAGCTTTCTTT.

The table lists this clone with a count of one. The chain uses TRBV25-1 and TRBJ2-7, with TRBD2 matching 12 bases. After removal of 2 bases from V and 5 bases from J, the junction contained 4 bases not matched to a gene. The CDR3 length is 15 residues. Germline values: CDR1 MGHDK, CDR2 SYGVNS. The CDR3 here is CASSERLAGVNEQYF. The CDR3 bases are TGTGCCAGCAGTGAAAGACTAGCGGGAGTGAACGAGCAGTACTTC.

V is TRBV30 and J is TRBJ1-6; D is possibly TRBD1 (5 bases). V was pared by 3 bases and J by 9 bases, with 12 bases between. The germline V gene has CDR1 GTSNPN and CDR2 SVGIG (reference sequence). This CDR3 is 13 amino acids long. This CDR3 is CAWSASGGSPLHF. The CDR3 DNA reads TGTGCCTGGAGCGCTTCTGGGGGTTCACCCCTCCACTTT.

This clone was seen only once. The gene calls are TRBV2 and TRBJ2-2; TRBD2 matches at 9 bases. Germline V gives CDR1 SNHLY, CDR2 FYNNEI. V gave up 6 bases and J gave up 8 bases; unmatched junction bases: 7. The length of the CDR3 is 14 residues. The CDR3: CASRSQREAGELFF. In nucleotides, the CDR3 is TGTGCCAGCAGGAGTCAGCGGGAGGCAGGGGAGCTGTTTTTT.

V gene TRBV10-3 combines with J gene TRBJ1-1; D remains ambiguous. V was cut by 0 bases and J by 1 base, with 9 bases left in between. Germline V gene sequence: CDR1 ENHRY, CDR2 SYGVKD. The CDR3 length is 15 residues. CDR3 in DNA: TGTGCCATCAGTGAGTCGATGGGCGCGAACACTGAAGCTTTCTTT. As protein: CAISESMGANTEAFF.

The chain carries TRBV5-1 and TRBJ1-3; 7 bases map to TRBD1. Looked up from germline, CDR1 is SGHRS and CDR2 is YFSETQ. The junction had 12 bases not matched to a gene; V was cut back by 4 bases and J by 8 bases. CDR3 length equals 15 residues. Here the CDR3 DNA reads TGCGCCAGCAGCCTAGACAGGGCCGGGTTGGACACCATATATTTT. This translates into CASSLDRAGLDTIYF.

As DNA, the CDR3 is TGTGCCAGCAGATCCTGGACGGACTACACCTTC. Its protein product is CASRSWTDYTF. The rearrangement links TRBV5-6 to TRBJ1-2; D unclear. The V gene's germline CDR1 is SGHDT and CDR2 YYEEEE. The CDR3 runs 11 residues. V lost 5 bases, J lost 10 bases, and 12 bases lay in between.

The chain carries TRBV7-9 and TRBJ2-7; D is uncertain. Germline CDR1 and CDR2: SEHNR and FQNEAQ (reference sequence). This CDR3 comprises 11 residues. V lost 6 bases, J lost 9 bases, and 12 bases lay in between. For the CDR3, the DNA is TGTGCCAGCAGTGCGAATTCAGGGCAGTACTTC. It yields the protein CASSANSGQYF.

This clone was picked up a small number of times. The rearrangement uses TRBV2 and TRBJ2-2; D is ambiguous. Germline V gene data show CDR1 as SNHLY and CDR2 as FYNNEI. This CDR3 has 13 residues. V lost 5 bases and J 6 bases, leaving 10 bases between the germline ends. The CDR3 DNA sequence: TGTGCCAGCAGTTCTGATTGGGCCGGGGAGCTGTTTTTT. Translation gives CASSSDWAGELFF.

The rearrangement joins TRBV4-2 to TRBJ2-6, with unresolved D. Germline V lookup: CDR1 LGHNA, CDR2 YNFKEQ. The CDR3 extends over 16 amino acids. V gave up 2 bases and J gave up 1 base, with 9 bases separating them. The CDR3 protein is CASSQRSVSGANVLTF. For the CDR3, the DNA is TGTGCCAGCAGCCAACGGTCGGTATCTGGGGCCAACGTCCTGACTTTC.

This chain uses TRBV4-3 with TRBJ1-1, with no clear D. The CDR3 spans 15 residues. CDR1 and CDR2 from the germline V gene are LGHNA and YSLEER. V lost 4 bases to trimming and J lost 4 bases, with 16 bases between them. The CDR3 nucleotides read TGCGCCAGCAGCCCCCAGGCGCGGGGAGGCACTGAAGCTTTCTTT. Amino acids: CASSPQARGGTEAFF.

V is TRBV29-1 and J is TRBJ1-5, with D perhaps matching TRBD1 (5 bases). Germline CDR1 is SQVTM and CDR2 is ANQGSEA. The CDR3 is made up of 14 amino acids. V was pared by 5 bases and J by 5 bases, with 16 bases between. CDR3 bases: TGCAGCGTTCAAGGACACGGGGGAGATCAGCCCCAGCATTTT. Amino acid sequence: CSVQGHGGDQPQHF.